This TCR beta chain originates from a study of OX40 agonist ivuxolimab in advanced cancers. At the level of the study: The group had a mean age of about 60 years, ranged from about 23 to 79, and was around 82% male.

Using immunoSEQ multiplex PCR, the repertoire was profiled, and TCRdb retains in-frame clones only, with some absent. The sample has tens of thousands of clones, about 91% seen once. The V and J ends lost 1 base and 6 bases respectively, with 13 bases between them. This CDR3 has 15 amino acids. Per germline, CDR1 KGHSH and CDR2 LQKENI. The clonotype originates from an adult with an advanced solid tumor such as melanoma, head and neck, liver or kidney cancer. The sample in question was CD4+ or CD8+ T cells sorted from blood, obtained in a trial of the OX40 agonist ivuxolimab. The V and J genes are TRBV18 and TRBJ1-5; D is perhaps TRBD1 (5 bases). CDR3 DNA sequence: TGTGCCAGCTCACCACGAGGGGAAAAAGCTCAGCCCCAGCATTTT. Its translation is CASSPRGEKAQPQHF.